Each of the 13 T cell receptor beta chains below was sequenced from the same sample in a study of T cells after yellow fever vaccination. TCRdb itself ran the 5' RACE reads through MiXCR, one entry per CDR3 protein. Among some 320,000 distinct CDR3 sequences listed, 3.5% to 4.5% were seen once. This material consisted of PBMCs, taken 15 days after the yellow fever booster vaccination. Source of these receptors: a man between 18 and 29 years old who received the YFV17D yellow fever vaccine.

This clonotype was observed a handful of times. This sequence joins TRBV2 and TRBJ1-5; D not certain. The CDR3 loop spans 14 amino acids. V shed 1 base and J shed 5 bases, with 9 bases lying between them. From germline, CDR1 is SNHLY and CDR2 FYNNEI. The CDR3 DNA reads as TGTGCCAGCAGTGAAGATTTGAGCGATCAGCCCCAGCATTTT. This codes for CASSEDLSDQPQHF.

CDR3 sequence: CASSLGAVAGANVLTF. In DNA form, the CDR3 reads TGCGCCAGCAGCTTGGGGGCAGTAGCTGGGGCCAACGTCCTGACTTTC. This chain uses TRBV5-1 with TRBJ2-6; D gene unclear. The CDR3 runs to 16 residues. CDR1 and CDR2 (germline): SGHRS, YFSETQ. Trimming removed 0 bases from V and 2 bases from J, with 9 bases in between.

The V and J genes are TRBV6-2 or TRBV6-3 and TRBJ1-5, with a tentative D call TRBD1 (6 bases). V lost 0 bases and J lost 2, with 14 bases in between. CDR3 length equals 17 residues. The germline V gene has CDR1 MNHEY and CDR2 SVGEGT. As DNA, the CDR3 is TGTGCCAGCAGTTACTCGAGGAGGGGGGCGCGCAATCAGCCCCAGCATTTT. The encoded protein is CASSYSRRGARNQPQHF.

This clonotype was seen a few times. This chain joins TRBV6-4 and TRBJ2-3; TRBD1 is a possible D gene (6 bases). Trimming removed 11 bases at V and 5 bases at J, with 11 bases between. This CDR3 is built from 11 residues. Germline values: CDR1 MRHNA, CDR2 SNTAGT. DNA of the CDR3: TGTGCCGAGGGGGATGGAGATACGCAGTATTTT. Its protein is CAEGDGDTQYF.

Note on this clonotype: This may be a read error: a much more frequent sequence differs by one nucleotide. The chain has TRBV11-2 and TRBJ2-1; 9 bases fit TRBD1. There are 14 residues in the CDR3. Germline CDR1 SGHAT, CDR2 FQNNGV. CDR3 sequence (DNA): TGTGCCAGCAGCTGGACAGGGGTCATTAATGAGCAGCTCTTC. This sequence encodes CASSWTGVINEQLF.

The V and J genes are TRBV3-1 and TRBJ1-5; D is undetermined. The CDR3 is made up of 14 amino acids. Germline values: CDR1 LGHDT, CDR2 YNNKEL (reference sequence). The V end was cut by 8 bases, the J end by 3 bases, with 14 bases between. The CDR3 DNA follows: TGTGCCAGCGAGGCCCGCAGTTCCAATCAGCCCCAGCATTTT. This sequence encodes CASEARSSNQPQHF. Filled out from reference TRBV3-1 and TRBJ1-5, the complete variable domain reads DTAVSQTPKYLVTQMGNDKSIKCEQNLGHDTMYWYKQDSKKFLKIMFSYNNKELIINETVPNRFSPKSPDKAHLNLHINSLELGDSAVYFCASEARSSNQPQHFGDGTRLSIL.

This clonotype was seen a few times. V is TRBV5-4 and J is TRBJ2-7; D tentatively reads TRBD1 or TRBD2 (5 bases each). The CDR3 is made up of 16 amino acids. Germline V gene data show CDR1 as SGHNT and CDR2 as YYREEE (reference sequence). The ends were cut back, 0 bases at V and 2 bases at J, with 15 bases in the middle. The CDR3 nucleotides read TGTGCCAGCAGCTTGGCTGTTGGGGACGGTGCCTACGAGCAGTACTTC. It is translated as CASSLAVGDGAYEQYF.

This clonotype was counted many times. The chain couples TRBV10-3 to TRBJ2-5; TRBD1 matches 10 bases. V trimming: 6 bases; J trimming: 4 bases; junction bases outside the gene matches: 2. CDR1 ENHRY and CDR2 SYGVKD come from the germline V gene. This CDR3 is built from 13 residues. CDR3 DNA: TGTGCCATCAGCCGGGACAGGGGAGAGACCCAGTACTTC. Residues: CAISRDRGETQYF.

This sequence joins TRBV5-6 and TRBJ1-1, with D perhaps TRBD1 (6 bases). V lost 3 bases and J 2 bases, leaving 14 bases between the germline ends. The CDR3 runs to 15 residues. Per the germline V gene, CDR1 is SGHDT and CDR2 is YYEEEE. CDR3 in amino acids: CASSWRQELNTEAFF. The CDR3 nucleotides read TGTGCCAGCAGCTGGCGACAGGAACTAAACACTGAAGCTTTCTTT.

This clonotype occurred many times. V is TRBV7-3 and J is TRBJ1-1, with D uncertain. Germline V gene lookup returns CDR1 SGHTA and CDR2 FQGTGA. Trimming removed 5 bases from V and 1 base from J, with 8 bases in between. This CDR3 contains 13 residues. The CDR3 region is CASSPERNTEAFF. CDR3 sequence (DNA): TGTGCCAGCAGCCCGGAACGGAACACTGAAGCTTTCTTT. The whole variable domain, remainder taken from reference TRBV7-3 and TRBJ1-1, is GAGVSQTPSNKVTEKGKYVELRCDPISGHTALYWYRQSLGQGPEFLIYFQGTGAADDSGLPNDRFFAVRPEGSVSTLKIQRTERGDSAVYLCASSPERNTEAFFGQGTRLTVV.

The rearrangement uses TRBV7-3 and TRBJ2-2, with D tentatively TRBD2 (6 bases). The CDR3 contains 14 residues. Trimming took 5 bases from V and 4 from J, leaving 11 bases between them. Germline CDR1 is SGHTA and CDR2 is FQGTGA. The CDR3 loop reads CASSPMTSTGELFF. The DNA of the CDR3 is TGTGCCAGCAGCCCCATGACTAGCACCGGGGAGCTGTTTTTT.

This clonotype was recorded many times. The chain links TRBV4-1 to TRBJ2-7, with TRBD1 as a possible D gene (6 bases). Germline CDR1 is MGHRA and CDR2 is YSYEKL. V was shortened by 0 bases and J by 2 bases, with 11 bases between the two germline ends. This CDR3 is 15 amino acids long. CDR3 in DNA: TGCGCCAGCAGCCAAGAACAGAACAGGGCCTACGAGCAGTACTTC. Amino acids: CASSQEQNRAYEQYF.

The chain has TRBV29-1 and TRBJ2-6, with D possibly being TRBD1 (5 bases). This CDR3 comprises 14 residues. From germline, CDR1 is SQVTM and CDR2 ANQGSEA. The V end lost 7 bases, the J end lost 0 bases, and 10 bases lay between the germline ends. CDR3 loop: CSATADSGANVLTF. The DNA for the CDR3 is TGCAGCGCGACAGCAGACTCTGGGGCCAACGTCCTGACTTTC.